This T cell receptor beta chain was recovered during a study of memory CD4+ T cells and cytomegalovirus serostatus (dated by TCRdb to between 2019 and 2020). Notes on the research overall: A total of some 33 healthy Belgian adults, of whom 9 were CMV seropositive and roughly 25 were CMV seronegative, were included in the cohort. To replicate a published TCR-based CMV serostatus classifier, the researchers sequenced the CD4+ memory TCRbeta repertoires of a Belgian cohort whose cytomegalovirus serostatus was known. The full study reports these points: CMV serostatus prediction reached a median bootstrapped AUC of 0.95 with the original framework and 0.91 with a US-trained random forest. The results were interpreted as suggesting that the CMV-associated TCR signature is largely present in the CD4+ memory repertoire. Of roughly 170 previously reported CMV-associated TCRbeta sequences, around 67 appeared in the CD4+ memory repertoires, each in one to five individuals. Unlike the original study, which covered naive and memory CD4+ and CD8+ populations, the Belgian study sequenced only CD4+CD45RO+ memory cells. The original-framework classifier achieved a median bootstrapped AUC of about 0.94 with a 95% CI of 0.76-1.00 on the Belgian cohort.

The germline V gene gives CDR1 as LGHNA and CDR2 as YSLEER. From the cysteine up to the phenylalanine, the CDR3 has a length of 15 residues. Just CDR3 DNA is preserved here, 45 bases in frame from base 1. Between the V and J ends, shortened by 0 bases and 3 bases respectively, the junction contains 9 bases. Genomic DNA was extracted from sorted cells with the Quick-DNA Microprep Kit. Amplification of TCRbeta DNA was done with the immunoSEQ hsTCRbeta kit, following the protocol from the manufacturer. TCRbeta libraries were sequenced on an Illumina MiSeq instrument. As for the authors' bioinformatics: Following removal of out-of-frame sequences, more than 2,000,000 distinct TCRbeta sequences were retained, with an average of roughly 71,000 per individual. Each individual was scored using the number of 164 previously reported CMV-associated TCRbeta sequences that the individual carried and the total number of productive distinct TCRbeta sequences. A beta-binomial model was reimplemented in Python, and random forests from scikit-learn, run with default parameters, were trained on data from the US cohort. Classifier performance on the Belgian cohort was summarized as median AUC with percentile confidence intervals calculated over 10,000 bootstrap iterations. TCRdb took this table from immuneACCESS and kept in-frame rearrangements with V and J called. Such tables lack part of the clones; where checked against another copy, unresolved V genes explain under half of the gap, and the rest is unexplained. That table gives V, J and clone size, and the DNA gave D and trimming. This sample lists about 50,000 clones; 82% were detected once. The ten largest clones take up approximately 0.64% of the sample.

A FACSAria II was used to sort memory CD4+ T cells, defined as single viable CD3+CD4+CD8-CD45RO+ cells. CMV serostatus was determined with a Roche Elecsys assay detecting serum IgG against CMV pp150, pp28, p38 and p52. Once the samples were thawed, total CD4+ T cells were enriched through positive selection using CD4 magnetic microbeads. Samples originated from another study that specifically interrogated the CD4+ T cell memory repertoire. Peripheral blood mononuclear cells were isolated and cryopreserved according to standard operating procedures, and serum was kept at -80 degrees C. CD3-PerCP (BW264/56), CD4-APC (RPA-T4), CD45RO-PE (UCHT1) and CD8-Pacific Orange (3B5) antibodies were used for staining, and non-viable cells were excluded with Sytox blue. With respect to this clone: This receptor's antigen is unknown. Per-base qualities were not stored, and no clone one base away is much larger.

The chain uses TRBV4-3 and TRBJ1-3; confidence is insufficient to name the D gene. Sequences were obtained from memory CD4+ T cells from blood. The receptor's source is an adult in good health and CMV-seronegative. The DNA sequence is TGCGCCAGCAGCCAAGATCGAGGTGGTGGAAACACCATATATTTT. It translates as CASSQDRGGGNTIYF.